Below are 32 T cell receptor beta chains sequenced from a single sample in a study of blood T cell repertoires in COVID-19. The table came from immunoSEQ multiplex PCR; TCRdb's copy has only in-frame clones and leaves some out. This sample has roughly 65,000 clones, with approximately 85% found just once. The sequencing sample was made of peripheral blood. Receptor source: a woman of 80 years or more with active or convalescent COVID-19.

The chain links TRBV9 to TRBJ1-4, with D perhaps TRBD1 (5 bases). The V and J ends lost 3 bases and 0 bases respectively, with 9 bases between them. This CDR3 region has 15 residues. Germline loops: CDR1 SGDLS, CDR2 YYNGEE. The DNA of the CDR3 is TGTGCCAGCAGCGGACGGGGGACAACTAATGAAAAACTGTTTTTT. Translated, it gives CASSGRGTTNEKLFF.

The gene calls are TRBV28 and TRBJ2-7, with 7 bases matching TRBD2. Germline values: CDR1 MDHEN, CDR2 SYDVKM. Trimming cost V 4 bases and J 3 bases; bases outside gene matches: 6. There are 14 residues in the CDR3. The CDR3 spells CASSWLGGGYEQYF. CDR3 nucleotides: TGTGCCAGCAGTTGGCTGGGGGGGGGCTACGAGCAGTACTTC.

V is TRBV2 and J is TRBJ2-7; unclear D gene. CDR3 size: 13 residues. Germline V gene data show CDR1 as SNHLY and CDR2 as FYNNEI. The V gene lost 6 bases and the J gene lost 5 bases, with 14 bases spanning the gap. DNA of the CDR3: TGTGCCAGCAGGGAGCACGGATCCCACGAGCAGTACTTC. Protein sequence: CASREHGSHEQYF.

The chain has TRBV7-9 and TRBJ1-5; unclear D gene. Germline-derived CDR1 and CDR2 are SEHNR and FQNEAQ (reference sequence). Between the trimmed V and J ends, which lost 2 bases and 0 bases, there was a span of 8 bases. The CDR3 runs to 15 residues. The CDR3 sequence: CASSLSGGSNQPQHF. CDR3 coding DNA: TGTGCCAGCAGCTTATCGGGAGGTAGCAATCAGCCCCAGCATTTT.

The chain combines TRBV6-6 with TRBJ2-5, with D possibly being TRBD2 (6 bases). The CDR3 consists of 14 residues. The germline V gene has CDR1 MNHNY and CDR2 SVGAGI (reference sequence). V lost 4 bases, J lost 3 bases, and 12 bases lay in between. The CDR3 coding sequence is TGTGCCAGCAGTTCGACGGGGGTGGAAGAGACCCAGTACTTC. This gives the protein CASSSTGVEETQYF.

This chain connects TRBV29-1 to TRBJ2-4, with TRBD1 identical over 7 bases. J lost 3 bases, V lost 6 bases, and 5 bases had no gene match. The length of the CDR3 is 13 residues. CDR1 is SQVTM, CDR2 ANQGSEA, per germline. The CDR3 region has the DNA TGCAGCGTCGTGGGGACAGTCAAAAACATTCAGTACTTC. This codes for CSVVGTVKNIQYF.

In this sample, this clone turned up once. The V and J genes are TRBV4-3 and TRBJ2-3; possible D gene TRBD2, 7 bases. The germline V gene encodes CDR1 LGHNA and CDR2 YSLEER. V dropped 0 bases and J dropped 1 base, with 14 bases sitting between them. The CDR3 length is 17 residues. The chain's CDR3 is CASSQDIGGGRTDTQYF. The CDR3 coding sequence is TGCGCCAGCAGCCAAGATATAGGGGGGGGACGCACAGATACGCAGTATTTT.

The chain is built from TRBV6-6 and TRBJ1-1, with 7 positions matching TRBD1. This CDR3 contains 13 residues. V trimming: 6 bases; J trimming: 0 bases; junction bases outside the gene matches: 1. Per germline, CDR1 MNHNY and CDR2 SVGAGI (reference sequence). As DNA, the CDR3 is TGTGCCAGCAGGACAGGGATGAACACTGAAGCTTTCTTT. Its translation is CASRTGMNTEAFF.

This chain joins TRBV9 and TRBJ2-1; 7 bases align to TRBD2. Germline loops: CDR1 SGDLS, CDR2 YYNGEE. With 3 bases clipped from V and 1 base from J, the junction kept 4 bases outside the gene matches. CDR3 length: 15 amino acids. CDR3 residues: CASSGGGVSYNEQFF. The DNA for the CDR3 is TGTGCCAGCAGCGGGGGAGGGGTTTCCTACAATGAGCAGTTCTTC.

The genes are TRBV11-2 and TRBJ2-2; TRBD2 matches 12 bases. This CDR3 contains 19 residues. Germline CDR1 is SGHAT and CDR2 is FQNNGV. The V gene end was trimmed by 6 bases and the J gene end by 6 bases; junction bases not matched to a gene: 17. The CDR3 here is CASSYPLAGGPSLPGELFF. The DNA of the CDR3 is TGTGCCAGCAGTTATCCTCTAGCGGGGGGGCCTTCACTCCCCGGGGAGCTGTTTTTT.

This rearrangement joins TRBV6-6 to TRBJ2-3; D not resolved. The germline V and J ends were trimmed by 2 bases and 5 bases, with 8 bases remaining between them. The CDR3 runs 13 residues. CDR1 is MNHNY and CDR2 is SVGAGI in the germline V gene (reference sequence). CDR3 loop: CASSYEALDTQYF. CDR3 DNA sequence: TGTGCCAGCAGTTACGAGGCACTAGATACGCAGTATTTT.

The chain combines TRBV5-5 with TRBJ1-2; D gene ambiguous. CDR3 length: 14 amino acids. V was cut by 5 bases and J by 3 bases, with 14 bases left in between. Germline-derived CDR1 and CDR2 are SGHKS and YYEKEE (reference sequence). In DNA form, the CDR3 reads TGTGCCAGCAGTCCGAGGATAGAACACTATGGCTACACCTTC. Residues: CASSPRIEHYGYTF.

The rearrangement uses TRBV19 and TRBJ1-5; D gene ambiguous. Per the germline V gene, CDR1 is LNHDA and CDR2 is SQIVND (reference sequence). Trimming shortened V by 7 bases and J by 7 bases, and 17 bases separated the two germline ends. The length of the CDR3 is 14 residues. The CDR3 loop is CASTEGPDAQPQHF. The CDR3 DNA sequence: TGTGCCAGTACAGAGGGTCCGGACGCGCAGCCCCAGCATTTT.

In this sample, this clone turned up a few times. This chain connects TRBV19 to TRBJ1-4; possibly TRBD1 for D (6 bases). This CDR3 has 15 residues. Germline CDR1 LNHDA, CDR2 SQIVND (reference sequence). V was trimmed by 4 bases and J by 5 bases, leaving 14 bases between them. CDR3 amino acids: CASSTHRVSNEKLFF. CDR3 DNA: TGTGCCAGTAGTACCCACAGGGTTTCCAATGAAAAACTGTTTTTT. The whole variable domain, filled in from reference TRBV19 and TRBJ1-4, reads DGGITQSPKYLFRKEGQNVTLSCEQNLNHDAMYWYRQDPGQGLRLIYYSQIVNDFQKGDIAEGYSVSREKKESFPLTVTSAQKNPTAFYLCASSTHRVSNEKLFFGSGTQLSVL.

The chain combines TRBV6-5 with TRBJ1-5, with a possible D match to TRBD1 (6 bases). V gave up 6 bases and J gave up 10 bases, with 19 bases separating them. The CDR3 totals 14 residues. The germline gives CDR1 MNHEY, CDR2 SVGAGI. CDR3 bases: TGTGCCAGCAGCCTCTTGGGGGGCGGGGGTCCCCAGCATTTT. This encodes CASSLLGGGGPQHF.

The CDR3 bases are TGTGCCAGCAGTTTATTAGTGGGGGAGGCCGCTTTCTTT. It translates to CASSLLVGEAAFF. The chain is built from TRBV27 and TRBJ1-1; D is perhaps TRBD1 (5 bases). Germline loops: CDR1 MNHEY, CDR2 SMNVEV (reference sequence). V lost 1 base, J lost 11 bases, and 14 bases lay in between. The CDR3 length is 13 residues.

V gene TRBV5-1 combines with J gene TRBJ1-2; D perhaps matches TRBD1 (5 bases). The CDR3 runs to 16 residues. Trimming cost V 4 bases and J 4 bases, with 20 bases left between them. Germline CDR1 SGHRS, CDR2 YFSETQ. The CDR3 DNA reads TGCGCCAGCAGCGCAAGGACATCCAAAGGTTCCTATGGCTACACCTTC. This sequence encodes CASSARTSKGSYGYTF. Supplemented by reference TRBV5-1 and TRBJ1-2, the full variable domain reads KAGVTQTPRYLIKTRGQQVTLSCSPISGHRSVSWYQQTPGQGLQFLFEYFSETQRNKGNFPGRFSGRQFSNSRSEMNVSTLELGDSALYLCASSARTSKGSYGYTFGSGTRLTVV.

The chain is built from TRBV5-6 and TRBJ2-3, with 9 bases lining up with TRBD2. This CDR3 has 18 amino acids. The ends lost 0 bases at V and 2 bases at J; junction bases unmatched: 10. Germline V CDR1 and CDR2: SGHDT, YYEEEE. The CDR3 sequence: CASSLVLEASGDTDTQYF. The CDR3 bases are TGTGCCAGCAGCTTGGTTTTGGAGGCTAGCGGGGACACAGATACGCAGTATTTT.

V gene TRBV11-2 combines with J gene TRBJ2-7, with TRBD2 matching 10 bases. Germline values: CDR1 SGHAT, CDR2 FQNNGV. Trimming at V came to 5 bases and at J to 6 bases, leaving 10 bases not matched to a gene. This CDR3 contains 15 residues. CDR3 sequence (DNA): TGTGCCAGCAGCCCAACTACAGCTAGCGGGGGCGAGCAGTACTTC. Its protein product is CASSPTTASGGEQYF.

This chain joins TRBV18 and TRBJ1-6, with D unresolved. The germline V and J ends were trimmed by 3 bases and 7 bases, with 7 bases remaining between them. Germline V lookup: CDR1 KGHSH, CDR2 LQKENI. CDR3 size: 13 residues. CDR3 loop: CASSPNNNSPLHF. CDR3 nucleotides: TGTGCCAGCTCACCTAACAACAATTCACCCCTCCACTTT.

The gene calls are TRBV6-5 and TRBJ2-7; D possibly corresponds to TRBD2 (6 bases). Trimming took off 3 bases at V and 2 bases at J, with 11 bases between the two ends. The germline CDR1 and CDR2 sequences are MNHEY and SVGAGI. The CDR3 spans 14 residues. The CDR3 DNA reads TGTGCCAGCAGTTATGGGCGGGGAACCTACGAGCAGTACTTC. Translating gives CASSYGRGTYEQYF.

The chain has TRBV4-1 and TRBJ1-2, with unresolved D. CDR3 length equals 14 residues. Looked up from germline, CDR1 is MGHRA and CDR2 is YSYEKL. V was trimmed by 0 bases and J by 4 bases, leaving 9 bases between them. CDR3 protein: CASSQEWQIYGYTF. CDR3 bases: TGCGCCAGCAGCCAAGAATGGCAAATCTATGGCTACACCTTC.

This clone has just one count. J is TRBJ1-5 and V is TRBV19, with TRBD1 matching 7 bases. The V gene end was trimmed by 8 bases and the J gene end by 4 bases; junction bases not matched to a gene: 11. Germline V gives CDR1 LNHDA, CDR2 SQIVND (reference sequence). The CDR3 is 15 amino acids. The CDR3 here is CASRVGTVTNQPQHF. In nucleotides, the CDR3 is TGTGCCAGTCGAGTAGGGACAGTAACTAATCAGCCCCAGCATTTT.

This chain joins TRBV3-1 (or the pseudogene TRBV3-2) and TRBJ2-1; possibly TRBD2 for D (5 bases). The CDR3 is made up of 17 amino acids. Looked up from germline, CDR1 is LGHDT and CDR2 is YNNKEL (reference sequence). With 1 base removed from V and 0 bases from J, the gap between germline ends came to 13 bases. Written as DNA, the CDR3 is TGTGCCAGCAGCCAAGCGCCTTTAGCGCACTCCTACAATGAGCAGTTCTTC. It codes for CASSQAPLAHSYNEQFF.

V usage is TRBV4-2 and J usage is TRBJ2-5; TRBD1 is a possible D gene (6 bases). The CDR3 sequence is 15 residues long. Trimming stripped 3 bases from V and 5 bases from J, with 16 bases between. Germline CDR1 LGHNA, CDR2 YNFKEQ. The CDR3 nucleotides read TGTGCCAGCAGCCAGGGGGCGAGGATTACGGAGACCCAGTACTTC. This codes for CASSQGARITETQYF.

The chain combines TRBV4-1 with TRBJ2-5, with D perhaps matching TRBD2 (6 bases). Germline loops: CDR1 MGHRA, CDR2 YSYEKL. This CDR3 spans 15 amino acids. Trimming left V 1 base short and J 5 bases short, with 14 bases between. DNA for the CDR3: TGCGCCAGCAGCCAAGCGTGGACTATTATTGAGACCCAGTACTTC. This translates into CASSQAWTIIETQYF.

The genes are TRBV5-6 and TRBJ2-1, with TRBD2 matching 10 bases. CDR1 is SGHDT, CDR2 YYEEEE, per germline. V lost 6 bases and J lost 7; bases outside the gene matches: 10. The CDR3 is 15 residues long. The CDR3 DNA reads as TGTGCCAGCACCTCCCCAGCGGGGGGGCTGAATGAGCAGTTCTTC. Translated, it gives CASTSPAGGLNEQFF.

The chain combines TRBV19 with TRBJ1-2; D is perhaps TRBD1 (5 bases). Between the trimmed V and J ends, which lost 6 bases and 10 bases, there was a span of 21 bases. This CDR3 is built from 14 residues. From germline, CDR1 is LNHDA and CDR2 SQIVND (reference sequence). The DNA for the CDR3 is TGTGCCAGTAGGAGTCGGGGGGAATGGGGTGACTACACCTTC. Encoded protein: CASRSRGEWGDYTF.

The genes are TRBV6-2 or TRBV6-3 and TRBJ2-1; TRBD2 matches 9 bases. Germline loops: CDR1 MNHEY, CDR2 SVGEGT. CDR3 length equals 16 residues. V shed 1 base, J shed 0 bases, and the junction held 1 base outside the gene matches. The CDR3 sequence: CASSYLAGVSYNEQFF. CDR3 nucleotide sequence: TGTGCCAGCAGTTACTTAGCGGGGGTCTCCTACAATGAGCAGTTCTTC.

V usage is TRBV19 and J usage is TRBJ1-6; the D gene is possibly TRBD1 (5 bases). CDR1 and CDR2 from the germline V gene are LNHDA and SQIVND (reference sequence). With 7 bases removed from V and 6 bases from J, the gap between germline ends came to 13 bases. This CDR3 spans 14 amino acids. The CDR3 coding sequence is TGTGCCAGTAACACAGGACCATCTAATTCACCCCTCCACTTT. Translation: CASNTGPSNSPLHF.

This chain joins TRBV4-2 and TRBJ1-2; 8 bases align to TRBD1. V trimming: 2 bases; J trimming: 4 bases; junction bases outside the gene matches: 9. Germline CDR1 is LGHNA and CDR2 is YNFKEQ. The CDR3 loop spans 16 amino acids. CDR3 protein: CASSQKVPGGFYGYTF. The CDR3 DNA is TGTGCCAGCAGCCAAAAGGTACCAGGGGGCTTCTATGGCTACACCTTC.

V gene TRBV5-1 combines with J gene TRBJ1-3; maybe TRBD1 (6 bases). Germline assignment: CDR1 SGHRS and CDR2 YFSETQ. This CDR3 comprises 16 residues. V was pared by 6 bases and J by 0 bases, with 16 bases between. CDR3 coding DNA: TGCGCCAGCACCGAAACGGACAGAACCTCTGGAAACACCATATATTTT. Protein sequence: CASTETDRTSGNTIYF.